The clone carrying this T cell receptor (beta chain) was detected many times. As yet, its antigen is unknown. This sample was included in a study of early T cells in non-severe SARS-CoV-2 infection. About the research overall: Chains from this unsorted whole-blood bulk RNA could not be paired.

Points from the study as a whole: In VDJdb matching, anti-spike CD8 responses were favored while private and CD4 specificities went missing.

The protocol attached unique molecular identifiers to individual cDNA molecules. One entry per CDR3 protein, called by TCRdb with MiXCR from the 5' RACE reads. The sample records approximately 81,000 distinct CDR3 sequences, over 13% being singletons. The CDR3 has 13 residues. V was trimmed by 11 bases and J by 2 bases, leaving 13 bases between them. Germline V gives CDR1 LNHDA, CDR2 SQIVND (reference sequence). The sequenced sample consisted of whole blood. This clonotype was sampled from an adult who was a healthcare worker with PCR-confirmed SARS-CoV-2 infection or an uninfected control (not recorded which). This chain joins TRBV19 and TRBJ1-3; D is ambiguous. DNA of the CDR3: TGTGCCGGAAAGCAGGCACCTGGAAACACCATATATTTT. It specifies CAGKQAPGNTIYF.